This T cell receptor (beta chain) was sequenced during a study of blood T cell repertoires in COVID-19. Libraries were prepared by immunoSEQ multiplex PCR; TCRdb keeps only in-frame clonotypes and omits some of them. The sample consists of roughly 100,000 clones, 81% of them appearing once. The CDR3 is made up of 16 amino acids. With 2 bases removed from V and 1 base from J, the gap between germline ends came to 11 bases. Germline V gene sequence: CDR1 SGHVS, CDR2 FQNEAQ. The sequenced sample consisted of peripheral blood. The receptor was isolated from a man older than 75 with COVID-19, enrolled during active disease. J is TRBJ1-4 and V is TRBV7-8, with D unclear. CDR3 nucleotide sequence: TGTGCCAGCAGCTTACGATGGCCGGGAACTAATGAAAAACTGTTTTTT. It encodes CASSLRWPGTNEKLFF.